This T cell receptor beta chain was sequenced during a study of T-cell reconstitution after alpha-beta-depleted transplantation in children. The CDR3 contains 15 residues. J was trimmed by 0 bases and V by 7 bases; bases with no gene match: 8. The germline V gene has CDR1 MDHEN and CDR2 SYDVKM. This sample's TCRbeta library carried unique molecular identifier barcodes. TCRdb re-called the PCR reads through MiXCR, storing one row per CDR3 protein. This sample has about 240,000 distinct CDR3 sequences, with around 12% found just once. This clonotype was obtained from a human donor who donated a stem cell graft to a child with acute lymphoblastic leukemia. The source was PBMCs from the stem cell graft donor, collected from the stem cell graft. V is TRBV28 and J is TRBJ2-7; 8 nucleotides match TRBD1. CDR3 in DNA: TGTGCCAGCATCAAGGACAGGGCGAGCTCCTACGAGCAGTACTTC. Amino acids: CASIKDRASSYEQYF.